This TCR beta chain was documented in a study of T cells in narcolepsy (dated by TCRdb to 2016 to 2019). For the study in its entirety: The study enrolled patients with narcolepsy type 1 or type 2 (NT1, NT2) together with healthy control donors. To look for autoreactive T cells in narcolepsy patients that target self-antigens of hypocretin neurons (hypocretin, TRIB2), the study used TCR Vbeta sequencing to follow clonotypes in blood and CSF. On the study overall, not on this receptor specifically: According to the report, autoreactive clonotypes were detected serially in the blood of the same patients and of different patients, but not in healthy controls. Numbers of sequenced blood memory CD4+ clonotypes were comparable, averaging about 39,494 in patients and approximately 34,000 in controls. Plots comparing CSF and blood CD4+ T cell clonotypes from the same patient highlighted HCRT-specific and TRIB2-specific autoreactive clonotypes. No sequences matching autoreactive T cell clones were contained in some blood memory CD4+ repertoires from patients and controls.

As to this clone: It lacks a known antigen. The sample holds no much larger clone one base away, and base qualities are not on file.

For TCR Vbeta sequencing, memory CD4+ T cells were sorted ex vivo from the peripheral blood of both healthy controls and narcolepsy patients. The CDR3 contains 12 residues, cysteine and phenylalanine counted. Only CDR3 DNA remains: 36 bases, in frame from the first base. V and J lose 7 bases and 5 bases, and a span of 9 bases separates them. CDR1 and CDR2 were assigned from the germline V gene as MNHEY and SVGAGI. Libraries were made using the immunoSEQ multiplex PCR assay. Here the immuneACCESS table is served through TCRdb, limited to in-frame sequences with V and J called. Missing clones are a known gap in these copies; in checked studies unresolved V genes cover under half, and the rest lacks a known reason. The sample yields roughly 25,000 clones; around 83% were counted once. In total, the top ten clones hold 1.3% of the sample.

Material for sequencing was CD45RA- memory CD4+ T cells from PBMCs. The cell subset or site label, as the study defines it: memory T cells sorted ex vivo from peripheral blood. The sequence came from a human donor with narcolepsy. The rearranged segments are TRBV6-5 and TRBJ2-1; the best D guess is TRBD2, with 5 bases matching. Read as DNA, the sequence is TGTGCCAGCACAACTAGAAACAATGAGCAGTTCTTC. It specifies CASTTRNNEQFF.